This entry describes one T cell receptor (beta chain). Each CDR3 protein gets one entry after TCRdb re-called the RT-PCR reads with MiXCR. Seen here are about 960,000 distinct CDR3 sequences, 15% to 20% observed once, and the top ten hold around 5.5%. Looked up from germline, CDR1 is SGHRS and CDR2 is YFSETQ. The junction had 16 bases not matched to a gene; V was cut back by 3 bases and J by 4 bases. This CDR3 has 19 residues. The data were taken from a study of patients and donors after allogeneic stem cell transplantation. The rearrangement uses TRBV5-1 and TRBJ1-2; 12 nucleotides align to TRBD1. Specimen: blood, either unsorted or a sorted T cell fraction (not recorded which). This clonotype was obtained from a human donor who was either an allogeneic HSCT recipient or a stem cell or donor lymphocyte infusion donor (not recorded which). It is not recorded whose cells these are; they may come from a transplant donor. The CDR3 sequence: CASSSIPPGQGARSYGYTF. Written as DNA, the CDR3 is TGCGCCAGCAGCTCGATACCCCCGGGACAGGGGGCGCGGAGCTATGGCTACACCTTC.